The 11 T cell receptor beta chains below all came from one sample that was sequenced in a study of T cell responses to AZD1222 COVID-19 vaccine. This table comes from immunoSEQ multiplex PCR, and its TCRdb copy is limited to in-frame clones, with some not included. Here the sample spans 130,000 to 150,000 clones, just over 90% being singletons. The sample in question was peripheral blood, obtained on day 0 of AZD1222 vaccination. The receptors originated from an adult in good health.

Worth noting for this clone: The sample holds other DNA sequences that translate to the same CDR3. The rearrangement joins TRBV5-1 to TRBJ2-3; D unresolved. Trimming removed 0 bases from V and 1 base from J, with 6 bases in between. Looked up from germline, CDR1 is SGHRS and CDR2 is YFSETQ. CDR3 length: 14 residues. CDR3 DNA sequence: TGCGCCAGCAGCTTGGAACCGGGCACAGATACGCAGTATTTT. Translation: CASSLEPGTDTQYF.

Turning to this clone: A junction end diverges from the germline sequence, so it may reflect a read error. CDR3 sequence (DNA): TGTGCCAGCAGTGAATTAGCGGGGGGCCCCTCCAACGAGCAGTACTTC. Translation gives CASSELAGGPSNEQYF. V gene TRBV25-1 combines with J gene TRBJ2-7, with 10 nucleotides matching TRBD2. Germline CDR1 and CDR2: MGHDK and SYGVNS. This CDR3 region has 16 residues.

The V gene is TRBV6-4, the J gene TRBJ2-1; 8 bases line up with TRBD2. CDR1 is MRHNA and CDR2 is SNTAGT in the germline V gene. V was pared by 3 bases and J by 7 bases, with 11 bases of the junction left unmatched. The CDR3 loop spans 16 amino acids. Here the CDR3 reads CASSEVGGSGGNEQFF. CDR3 DNA sequence: TGTGCCAGCAGTGAAGTCGGTGGGAGCGGGGGAAATGAGCAGTTCTTC.

This chain connects TRBV15 to TRBJ2-2; 7 bases are shared with TRBD1. Losses at the gene ends were 2 bases for V and 5 bases for J; bases not matched to a gene: 5. This CDR3 is built from 15 residues. CDR1 and CDR2 (germline): LNHNV, YYDKDF (reference sequence). The DNA of the CDR3 is TGTGCCACCAGCAGATCCCACAGGGGAACCGGGGAGCTGTTTTTT. Protein: CATSRSHRGTGELFF.

The chain couples TRBV11-2 to TRBJ2-2; D ambiguous. The germline V gene has CDR1 SGHAT and CDR2 FQNNGV. The germline V and J ends were trimmed by 1 base and 6 bases, with 6 bases remaining between them. This CDR3 is built from 13 residues. The DNA of the CDR3 is TGTGCCAGCAGCTTAGGATCACCCGGGGAGCTGTTTTTT. Protein: CASSLGSPGELFF.

The table lists this clone with a count of one. The genes are TRBV18 and TRBJ2-2; 8 bases map to TRBD1. The length of the CDR3 is 16 residues. CDR1 is KGHSH, CDR2 LQKENI, per germline. V lost 3 bases to trimming and J lost 3 bases; unmatched junction nucleotides: 6. The CDR3 nucleotides are TGTGCCAGCTCACCGCGACAGGGGACTTACACCGGGGAGCTGTTTTTT. This gives the protein CASSPRQGTYTGELFF.

The gene calls are TRBV14 and TRBJ2-5; TRBD1 is a possible D gene (7 bases). With 4 bases removed from V and 5 bases from J, the gap between germline ends came to 17 bases. Germline CDR1 is SGHDN and CDR2 is FVKESK. CDR3 size: 15 residues. This CDR3 reads CASSLFRGAEETQYF. The CDR3 nucleotides read TGTGCCAGCAGCCTCTTCAGGGGGGCCGAGGAGACCCAGTACTTC.

The count of this clone is one. This chain uses TRBV19 with TRBJ1-1; D ambiguous. The V end was cut by 7 bases, the J end by 1 base, with 7 bases between. The CDR3 has 12 residues. Germline CDR1 and CDR2: LNHDA and SQIVND (reference sequence). The CDR3 region has the DNA TGTGCCAGTAAGGACGGGAACACTGAAGCTTTCTTT. Translated, it gives CASKDGNTEAFF.

The rearrangement uses TRBV4-3 and TRBJ1-2; D gene unclear. The germline CDR1 and CDR2 sequences are LGHNA and YSLEER. The ends were cut back, 0 bases at V and 4 bases at J, with 9 bases in the middle. This CDR3 is 14 amino acids long. CDR3 bases: TGCGCCAGCAGCCAAGATCGGACCAGCTATGGCTACACCTTC. Amino acids: CASSQDRTSYGYTF.

The rearrangement uses TRBV5-1 and TRBJ2-3, with D tentatively TRBD2 (5 bases). V lost 4 bases and J lost 2, with 17 bases in between. The CDR3 loop spans 16 amino acids. Germline-derived CDR1 and CDR2 are SGHRS and YFSETQ. The CDR3 nucleotides are TGCGCCAGCAGCCCGGGCCCGGGGTCGCACACAGATACGCAGTATTTT. Translation: CASSPGPGSHTDTQYF.

The rearrangement uses TRBV5-1 and TRBJ1-4, with D hard to call. Deletions cut 4 bases from V and 7 bases from J, with 14 bases between. This CDR3 is 14 amino acids long. Germline V lookup: CDR1 SGHRS, CDR2 YFSETQ. The CDR3 loop is CASSLGPGREKLFF. CDR3 DNA: TGCGCCAGCAGCCTTGGACCTGGACGTGAAAAACTGTTTTTT.